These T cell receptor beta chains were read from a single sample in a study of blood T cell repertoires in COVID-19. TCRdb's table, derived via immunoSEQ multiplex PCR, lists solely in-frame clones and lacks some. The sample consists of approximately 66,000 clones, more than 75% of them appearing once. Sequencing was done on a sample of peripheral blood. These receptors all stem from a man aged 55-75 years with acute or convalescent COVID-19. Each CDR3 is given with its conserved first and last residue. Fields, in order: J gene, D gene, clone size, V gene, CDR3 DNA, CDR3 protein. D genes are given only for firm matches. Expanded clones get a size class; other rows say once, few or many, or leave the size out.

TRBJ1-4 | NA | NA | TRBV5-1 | TGCGCCAGCAGCTTGGACATAAATGAAAAACTGTTTTTT | CASSLDINEKLFF
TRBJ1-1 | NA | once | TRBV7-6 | TGTGCCAGCAGCTCAGGGACGGGACTCCGAACTGAAGCTTTCTTT | CASSSGTGLRTEAFF
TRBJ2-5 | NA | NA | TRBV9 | TGTGCCAGCAGCGCCAGGGACTCGATGCAAGAGACCCAGTACTTC | CASSARDSMQETQYF
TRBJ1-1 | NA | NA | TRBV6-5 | TGTGCCAGCAGTTACTCTGGGGGGGGATACACTGAAGCTTTCTTT | CASSYSGGGYTEAFF
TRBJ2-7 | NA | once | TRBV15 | TGTGCCACCAGCAGAGATAACAGGGAATGGGGCGAGCAGTACTTC | CATSRDNREWGEQYF
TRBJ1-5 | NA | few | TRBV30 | TGTGCCTGGAGTGTTTCAGGGGGCAATCAGCCCCAGCATTTT | CAWSVSGGNQPQHF
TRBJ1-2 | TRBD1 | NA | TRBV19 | TGTGCCAGTAGTATTGGCCTTGAACAGGGGGTTGGTGGCTACACCTTC | CASSIGLEQGVGGYTF
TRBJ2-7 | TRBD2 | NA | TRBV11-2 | TGTGCCAGCAGCACGGGGACTAGCGGGAGCTCCTACGAGCAGTACTTC | CASSTGTSGSSYEQYF
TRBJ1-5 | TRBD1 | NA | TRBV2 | TGTGCCAGCAGTCCGAGGGGGCAGAGCAATCAGCCCCAGCATTTT | CASSPRGQSNQPQHF
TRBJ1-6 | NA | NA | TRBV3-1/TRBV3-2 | TGTGCCAGCAGCCGAGAGGGGGGAAATTCACCCCTCCACTTT | CASSREGGNSPLHF
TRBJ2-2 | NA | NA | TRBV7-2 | TGTGCCAGCAGCTTAACTCCGGAGTCCACCGGGGAGCTGTTTTTT | CASSLTPESTGELFF
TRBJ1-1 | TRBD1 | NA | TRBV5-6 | TGTGCCAGCAGCCCAGGGACAGATGAAGCTTTCTTT | CASSPGTDEAFF
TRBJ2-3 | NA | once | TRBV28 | TGTGCCAGCAGTTCCCCTCTCCGGGGTGCAGATACGCAGTATTTT | CASSSPLRGADTQYF
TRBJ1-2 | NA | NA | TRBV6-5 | TGTGCCAGCAGTTACGGGGGGGGTGCTAACTATGGCTACACCTTC | CASSYGGGANYGYTF
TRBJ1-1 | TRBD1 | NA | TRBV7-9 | TGTGCCAGCAGCCCCCGGACAGGGGATTACGCTTTCTTT | CASSPRTGDYAFF
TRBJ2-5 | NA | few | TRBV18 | TGTGCCAGCTCCCCAGGGGGAGGAGAGACCCAGTACTTC | CASSPGGGETQYF
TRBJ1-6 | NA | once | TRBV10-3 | TGTGCCATCACCGGGGGGGCAAATTCACCCCTCCACTTT | CAITGGANSPLHF
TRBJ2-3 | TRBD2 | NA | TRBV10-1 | TGCGCCAGCAGTGTCGGACTAGCGGGGGGGCAAGATACGCAGTATTTT | CASSVGLAGGQDTQYF
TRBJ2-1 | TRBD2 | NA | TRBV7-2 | TGTGCCAGCAGCTCCCCGGGACTAGCGGCTTACAATGAGCAGTTCTTC | CASSSPGLAAYNEQFF
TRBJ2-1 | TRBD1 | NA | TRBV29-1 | TGCAGCGTCCGAAGTCATCCACAGGGGAATGAGCAGTTCTTC | CSVRSHPQGNEQFF
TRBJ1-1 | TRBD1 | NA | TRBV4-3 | TGCGCCAGCAGCCAAGGCGTGACAGGGAGAACTGAAGCTTTCTTT | CASSQGVTGRTEAFF
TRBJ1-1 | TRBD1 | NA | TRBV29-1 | TGCAGCGCTCGGACAGGGTTTAACACTGAAGCTTTCTTT | CSARTGFNTEAFF
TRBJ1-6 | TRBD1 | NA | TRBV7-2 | TGTGCCAGCAGCCCCCAACAGGGGTTATCCTATAATTCACCCCTCCACTTT | CASSPQQGLSYNSPLHF
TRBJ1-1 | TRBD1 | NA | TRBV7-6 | TGTGCCAGCAGCCCTCGACAGGGGAATTTTCCTTCTGAAGCTTTCTTT | CASSPRQGNFPSEAFF
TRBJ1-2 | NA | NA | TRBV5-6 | TGTGCCAGCAGCGCAGCCGGGGGGTATGGCTACACCTTC | CASSAAGGYGYTF
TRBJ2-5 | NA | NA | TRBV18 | TGTGCCAGCTCGCCCGCGGGAAACCAAGAGACCCAGTACTTC | CASSPAGNQETQYF
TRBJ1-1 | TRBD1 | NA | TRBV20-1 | TGCAGTGCTAGTAGAGGGGGCGGACCTGAAGCTTTCTTT | CSASRGGGPEAFF
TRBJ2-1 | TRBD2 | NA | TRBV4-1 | TGCGCCAGCAGCCATCTAGCGGGGGCCTACAATGAGCAGTTCTTC | CASSHLAGAYNEQFF
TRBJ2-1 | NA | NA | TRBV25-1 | TGTGCCAGCAGGGAAGACGGGAGCTCCTACAATGAGCAGTTCTTC | CASREDGSSYNEQFF
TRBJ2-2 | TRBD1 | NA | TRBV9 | TGTGCCAGCAGCATCCAGGGGGCGCGGAACACCGGGGAGCTGTTTTTT | CASSIQGARNTGELFF
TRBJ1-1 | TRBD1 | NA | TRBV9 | TGTGCCAGCAGCTCTTGGACAGGGAGAAACACTGAAGCTTTCTTT | CASSSWTGRNTEAFF
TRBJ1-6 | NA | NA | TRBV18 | TGTGCCAGCTCACCTTTTTTTGTCTCAGGGGATGATAATTCACCCCTCCACTTT | CASSPFFVSGDDNSPLHF
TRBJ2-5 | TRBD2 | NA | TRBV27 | TGTGCCAGCAGCCCAGGGAGTGGAGCGGGAGTGGAGACCCAGTACTTC | CASSPGSGAGVETQYF